This T cell receptor (beta chain) was retrieved from a study of lymphopenia after photon versus proton radiotherapy. Overall study findings and caveats: Under photons, naive T cells and diversity fell while effector/memory populations rose. After lymphocyte nadir, photon-treated repertoires showed oligoclonal expansion, especially CD8+ Temra. Post-nadir TCR diversity decline inversely tracked overall survival among those who died. Authors raise, but do not show, better survival with proton therapy.

About this clone itself: Its target is unknown. One end of the junction does not line up with germline, which may come from a read error.

CDR1 and CDR2 from the germline V gene are SGHTS and YDEGEE. This CDR3 region has 11 residues. Assay used: immunoSEQ multiplex PCR; TCRdb lists only in-frame clones, some missing. In the table there are some 28,000 clones, 81% of which are singletons. The V gene is TRBV5-8, the J gene TRBJ1-5; D remains ambiguous. The sample here was peripheral blood, taken from a patient treated with photon-based radiotherapy. The receptor comes from a man over 45 with gastric cancer. CDR3 loop: CASTLPEPQHF. The CDR3 bases are TGTGCCAGCACCTTGCCAGAGCCCCAGCATTTT.